This T cell receptor beta chain was found in a study of T cell repertoires in cytomegalovirus infection. Study-level information: CMV epitopes used comprised recently identified HLA-C-restricted ones and well-studied HLA-B-restricted ones. An indication of both CMV infection and matching HLA type came from public TCR beta signatures. Findings and caveats of the study: Using cumulative public TCR beta family frequency, the authors identified those who carried CMV together with the relevant HLA. HLA-C-restricted TCR beta clonotypes specific for CMV led the ex vivo response.

In this sample, this clonotype turned up many times. Its antigen is as yet unknown. The CDR3 covers 17 residues. Germline V gene data show CDR1 as SGHTA and CDR2 as FQGTGA. V lost 2 bases and J 1 base, leaving 17 bases between the germline ends. Each CDR3 protein is one row after TCRdb ran MiXCR on the reads. Of about 900,000 distinct CDR3 sequences listed, approximately 31% are singletons. V and J are TRBV7-3 and TRBJ1-1; no reliable D call. The sequence came from a human donor in good health (CMV status not recorded). Some clones in this sample may be carry-over from other donors' samples. The source was cultured CD8+ T cells from PBMCs, collected from culture after CMV antigen stimulation. The CDR3 is CASSLDAIGTENTEAFF. DNA of the CDR3: TGTGCCAGCAGCTTAGATGCGATAGGCACCGAGAACACTGAAGCTTTCTTT.